The 16 T cell receptor beta chains below come from one sample, sequenced in a study of CD8 T cells in Susac syndrome. Reverse transcription used roughly 0.45 to 1 ug RNA and random hexamers. TCRdb re-derived calls from the immunoSEQ multiplex PCR reads in MiXCR, one entry per CDR3 protein. The table lists about 210,000 distinct CDR3 sequences, 95% of them singletons. The sequencing sample was made of CD4+ T cells from PBMCs. Receptor source: a human donor in good health.

In this sample, this clonotype turned up once. The chain employs TRBV29-1 and TRBJ1-2; D might be TRBD1 (6 bases). There are 11 residues in the CDR3. The ends were cut back, 7 bases at V and 6 bases at J, with 12 bases in the middle. CDR1 and CDR2 from the germline V gene are SQVTM and ANQGSEA. The CDR3 DNA reads as TGCAGCGGCCTACAGGGTGATGGCTACACCTTC. Translation gives CSGLQGDGYTF.

The chain employs TRBV12-3 or TRBV12-4 and TRBJ1-5, with 7 bases lining up with TRBD1. There are 13 residues in the CDR3. Trimming took 6 bases from V and 5 from J; bases not matched to a gene: 4. CDR3 region: CASRRTGDQPQHF. The CDR3 coding sequence is TGTGCCAGCAGACGTACAGGGGATCAGCCCCAGCATTTT.

The V and J genes are TRBV18 and TRBJ1-6, with 10 bases lining up with TRBD1. The CDR3 has 15 amino acids. Germline-derived CDR1 and CDR2 are KGHSH and LQKENI. V was pared by 3 bases and J by 5 bases, with 1 base of the junction left unmatched. CDR3 sequence: CASSPGTGDNSPLHF. CDR3 nucleotides: TGTGCCAGCTCACCGGGGACAGGGGATAATTCACCCCTCCACTTT.

This clonotype occurred once. This chain uses TRBV29-1 with TRBJ1-1; D call uncertain. Between the trimmed V and J ends, which lost 4 bases and 0 bases, there was a span of 9 bases. Germline CDR1 and CDR2: SQVTM and ANQGSEA. The CDR3 covers 13 residues. The CDR3 coding sequence is TGCAGCGTTGTTGTGGGAATGAACACTGAAGCTTTCTTT. Translated: CSVVVGMNTEAFF.

The rearrangement joins TRBV28 to TRBJ1-1; 8 nucleotides line up with TRBD1. J lost 10 bases, V lost 3 bases, and 1 base had no gene match. In germline, CDR1 is MDHEN, CDR2 SYDVKM. The CDR3 length is 11 residues. The DNA for the CDR3 is TGTGCCAGCAGTTTTGACAGGGGAGCTTTCTTT. Encoded protein: CASSFDRGAFF.

The chain links TRBV12-3 or TRBV12-4 to TRBJ1-1; D call uncertain. V was clipped by 4 bases and J by 5 bases, with 11 bases between them. The CDR3 runs 13 residues. DNA for the CDR3: TGTGCCAGCAGTTCCCTCTACGGGACTGAAGCTTTCTTT. Translated: CASSSLYGTEAFF.

The rearrangement uses TRBV7-6 and TRBJ2-1, with a weak D call TRBD2 (5 bases). Per the germline V gene, CDR1 is SGHVS and CDR2 is FNYEAQ. Trimming cost V 5 bases and J 6 bases, with 14 bases left between them. The length of the CDR3 is 14 residues. The CDR3, as DNA: TGTGCCAGCAGCCTACAGCCCGGGGTCAATGAGCAGTTCTTC. It specifies CASSLQPGVNEQFF.

The chain recombines TRBV25-1 with TRBJ2-3, with D uncertain. V was pared by 2 bases and J by 1 base, with 4 bases between. This CDR3 is built from 13 residues. Germline-derived CDR1 and CDR2 are MGHDK and SYGVNS. CDR3 sequence reads: CASSEPGTDTQYF. Here the CDR3 DNA reads TGTGCCAGCAGTGAACCCGGCACAGATACGCAGTATTTT.

This clonotype was observed a single time. The chain recombines TRBV6-2 or TRBV6-3 with TRBJ2-7; 9 nucleotides line up with TRBD2. The CDR3 length is 15 residues. Per germline, CDR1 MNHEY and CDR2 SVGEGT. The trim removed 5 bases at V and 1 base at J, leaving 6 bases unmatched. The CDR3 is CASSNSGRPSYEQYV. CDR3 sequence (DNA): TGTGCCAGCAGTAATAGCGGGAGACCATCCTACGAGCAGTACGTC.

This clonotype came up once. The rearrangement joins TRBV29-1 to TRBJ2-1; 7 nucleotides line up with TRBD1. CDR1 SQVTM and CDR2 ANQGSEA come from the germline V gene. The CDR3 extends over 15 amino acids. With V trimmed by 7 bases and J by 0 bases, 9 bases remained unmatched. CDR3 in DNA: TGCAGCGCAATAATCAGGGGGAACTCCTACAATGAGCAGTTCTTC. Its translation is CSAIIRGNSYNEQFF.

The chain has TRBV7-2 and TRBJ2-1; D remains ambiguous. CDR3 length: 12 residues. The germline gives CDR1 SGHTA, CDR2 FQGNSA. With 1 base removed from V and 9 bases from J, the gap between germline ends came to 7 bases. The CDR3 region has the DNA TGTGCCAGCAGCTTAGGGGCGTCTGAGCAGTTCTTC. This sequence encodes CASSLGASEQFF.

The rearrangement links TRBV29-1 to TRBJ2-2, with D possibly matching TRBD2 (5 bases). Germline V gives CDR1 SQVTM, CDR2 ANQGSEA. V shed 7 bases and J shed 0 bases, with 12 bases lying between them. The CDR3 has 14 amino acids. In DNA form, the CDR3 reads TGCAGCGCACGGACTGTATCGAACACCGGGGAGCTGTTTTTT. Protein product: CSARTVSNTGELFF.

The gene calls are TRBV6-1 and TRBJ2-1, with 9 bases identical to TRBD1. The CDR3 has 16 amino acids. Trimming removed 3 bases from V and 6 bases from J; junction bases left unmatched: 9. Per the germline V gene, CDR1 is MNHNS and CDR2 is SASEGT. Here the CDR3 DNA reads TGTGCCAGCAGTGAGCCGGGACTACAGGGGGCCAATGAGCAGTTCTTC. It is translated as CASSEPGLQGANEQFF.

This chain uses TRBV20-1 with TRBJ2-1; 13 bases align to TRBD2. J lost 9 bases, V lost 5 bases, and 10 bases had no gene match. The CDR3 covers 15 residues. Germline V gene lookup returns CDR1 DFQATT and CDR2 SNEGSKA (reference sequence). The CDR3 reads CSALTGTSGNSEQFF. CDR3 coding DNA: TGCAGTGCTCTTACCGGGACTAGCGGGAACAGTGAGCAGTTCTTC.

This sequence joins TRBV5-4 and TRBJ1-1; D uncertain. Per the germline V gene, CDR1 is SGHNT and CDR2 is YYREEE (reference sequence). V was trimmed by 0 bases and J by 1 base, leaving 7 bases between them. The CDR3 spans 14 residues. CDR3 nucleotide sequence: TGTGCCAGCAGCTTGGGCACGGCGAACACTGAAGCTTTCTTT. It codes for CASSLGTANTEAFF.

This chain connects TRBV13 to TRBJ1-5; D ambiguous. The CDR3 extends over 13 amino acids. Germline-derived CDR1 and CDR2 are PRHDT and FYEKMQ (reference sequence). Trimming left V 2 bases short and J 4 bases short, with 6 bases between. DNA for the CDR3: TGTGCCAGCAGCTTAAGAAGGAATCAGCCCCAGCATTTT. Translated, it gives CASSLRRNQPQHF.